These T cell receptor beta chains were read from a single sample in a study of cytomegalovirus exposure and HLA in healthy donors. Profiled with immunoSEQ multiplex PCR; TCRdb holds only in-frame clones, not every one. The sample yields 160,000 or so clones, around 78% seen once. Sequencing was carried out using PBMCs. These receptor sequences come from a woman between 40 and 55 years old in good health and CMV-seronegative. CDR3s include the opening cysteine and the closing phenylalanine or tryptophan. Only some rows state a clone size, as once, few, many or a class for expanded clones.

abundance,v_gene,CDR3aa
NA,TRBV2,CASSLGGTGNSPLHF
NA,TRBV6-5,CASSSRTGGFNEQFF
NA,TRBV6-5,CASSPIGVEQYF
NA,TRBV21-1,CASSKGDSLFRSYNSPLHF
few,TRBV5-1,CASSALSVTEAFF
once,TRBV5-1,CASSLGASGGAGEQFF
NA,TRBV11-2,CASSLTGAMATEAFF
NA,TRBV18,CASSATGLGNTIYF
many,TRBV6-5,CASTRGFLDTEAFF
NA,TRBV5-6,CASSSSDRGVFGETQYF
NA,TRBV7-9,CASSLTREKAFF
once,TRBV18,CASSPPWSAEETQYF
NA,TRBV28,CASSGQGGSYGYTF
NA,TRBV10-3,CAISSGTEIYGYTF
NA,TRBV29-1,CSGQNTEAFF
NA,TRBV28,CASSRGANYGYTF
once,TRBV5-1,CASSSNGGGGETQYF
NA,TRBV4-1,CASSQDPRQGLRQPQHF
NA,TRBV5-4,CASSPGLGGTDTQYF
NA,TRBV4-1,CASSQDPGGSYEQYF
NA,TRBV5-4,CASSFDRAEAFF
NA,TRBV7-9,CASSLPGTYEQYF
NA,TRBV15,CATSRVAYRVEPQPQHF
NA,TRBV7-8,CASSFGPPDSGYTF
NA,TRBV6-6,CASTLRQGVLETQYF
few,TRBV4-1,CASSQVEGAPEAFF
few,TRBV5-4,CASTTTSGDGEQFF